Presented here are 21 T cell receptor beta chains from one specimen sequenced in a study of PD-L1 blockade in urothelial cancer. Data came from immunoSEQ multiplex PCR; TCRdb stores just in-frame clones and leaves some out. The profile shows under 90,000 clones, approximately 90% of them singletons. The specimen comprised PBMCs, sampled around atezolizumab (anti-PD-L1) treatment. The receptors were sampled from a man aged 60 to 69 with urothelial cancer.

The chain is built from TRBV11-2 and TRBJ2-1, with D possibly matching TRBD2 (6 bases). With 5 bases removed from V and 8 bases from J, the gap between germline ends came to 25 bases. Germline V gene data show CDR1 as SGHAT and CDR2 as FQNNGV. The CDR3 runs to 17 residues. In nucleotides, the CDR3 is TGTGCCAGCAGCCCAAAGGGGTCGGGAGCGGGTAAGTATGAGCAGTTCTTC. This encodes CASSPKGSGAGKYEQFF.

This sequence joins TRBV7-2 and TRBJ2-1; 7 positions agree with TRBD2. Germline V gene data show CDR1 as SGHTA and CDR2 as FQGNSA. The CDR3 is made up of 16 amino acids. Trimming cost V 1 base and J 1 base; bases outside gene matches: 4. The CDR3 spells CASSLEASGSYNEQFF. In DNA, the CDR3 is TGTGCCAGCAGCTTAGAAGCTAGCGGTTCCTACAATGAGCAGTTCTTC.

This clone was recorded only once. V usage is TRBV7-8 and J usage is TRBJ1-3; D uncertain. CDR3 size: 15 residues. Germline-derived CDR1 and CDR2 are SGHVS and FQNEAQ. V gave up 6 bases and J gave up 0 bases, with 12 bases separating them. In DNA, the CDR3 is TGTGCCAGCAGGGTAGGACGGGACTCTGGAAACACCATATATTTT. It codes for CASRVGRDSGNTIYF. Supplemented by reference TRBV7-8 and TRBJ1-3, the full variable domain reads GAGVSQSPRYKVAKRGQDVALRCDPISGHVSLFWYQQALGQGPEFLTYFQNEAQLDKSGLPSDRFFAERPEGSVSTLKIQRTQQEDSAVYLCASRVGRDSGNTIYFGEGSWLTVV.

This chain uses TRBV30 with TRBJ2-7; 8 positions agree with TRBD1. CDR1 and CDR2 (germline): GTSNPN, SVGIG (reference sequence). The length of the CDR3 is 12 residues. CDR3 sequence: CAFDRGGYEQYF. As DNA, the CDR3 is TGTGCTTTTGACAGGGGCGGCTACGAGCAGTACTTC.

The rearrangement joins TRBV19 to TRBJ2-7; TRBD1 agrees at 8 bases. V was pared by 3 bases and J by 3 bases, with 4 bases of the junction left unmatched. The CDR3 extends over 14 amino acids. The germline V gene has CDR1 LNHDA and CDR2 SQIVND (reference sequence). CDR3 protein: CASSIRDRGYEQYF. The CDR3 DNA reads as TGTGCCAGTAGTATTCGAGACAGGGGCTACGAGCAGTACTTC.

This chain joins TRBV7-3 and TRBJ2-1; D is possibly TRBD2 (5 bases). Looked up from germline, CDR1 is SGHTA and CDR2 is FQGTGA. This CDR3 has 13 residues. V lost 3 bases, J lost 5 bases, and 8 bases lay in between. DNA of the CDR3: TGTGCCAGCAGCTTCGCGGGTAACAATGAGCAGTTCTTC. Residues: CASSFAGNNEQFF.

The rearrangement uses TRBV7-2 and TRBJ1-2, with 10 nucleotides matching TRBD1. Looked up from germline, CDR1 is SGHTA and CDR2 is FQGNSA. This CDR3 has 15 residues. J gave up 5 bases and V 3 bases, and 6 bases lay outside the gene matches. The CDR3, as DNA: TGTGCCAGCAGCTTGGGGACAGGGGAAGTATATGGCTACACCTTC. Translation gives CASSLGTGEVYGYTF.

The chain has TRBV10-1 and TRBJ2-7, with 7 bases fitting TRBD1. With V trimmed by 3 bases and J by 5 bases, 7 bases remained unmatched. Germline V gives CDR1 WNHNN, CDR2 SYGVQD (reference sequence). This CDR3 is built from 14 residues. This CDR3 reads CASSDWDSGHEQYF. In DNA form, the CDR3 reads TGCGCCAGCAGTGATTGGGACAGTGGCCACGAGCAGTACTTC.

Note on this clone: Within the sample, other DNA sequences also encode this same CDR3. The rearrangement links TRBV5-1 to TRBJ1-5; 7 bases fit TRBD1. Germline values: CDR1 SGHRS, CDR2 YFSETQ. This CDR3 comprises 14 residues. After removal of 0 bases from V and 7 bases from J, the junction contained 4 bases not matched to a gene. CDR3 residues: CASSLGQGEQPQHF. For the CDR3, the DNA is TGCGCCAGCAGCTTGGGACAGGGAGAACAGCCCCAGCATTTT.

This clone is a singleton in its sample. The V gene is TRBV7-2, the J gene TRBJ2-7; D might be TRBD2 (5 bases). The CDR3 runs to 17 residues. The V and J ends lost 0 bases and 2 bases respectively, with 17 bases between them. Germline assignment: CDR1 SGHTA and CDR2 FQGNSA. The CDR3 nucleotides read TGTGCCAGCAGCTTAGCCTCCCCTCTTTCCGGGACCTACGAGCAGTACTTC. Translating gives CASSLASPLSGTYEQYF.

The CDR3 is CASSELAGVLYEQYF. In nucleotides, the CDR3 is TGTGCCAGCAGCGAACTAGCGGGAGTTTTGTACGAGCAGTACTTC. The V gene is TRBV6-5, the J gene TRBJ2-7, with TRBD2 identical over 11 bases. After removal of 6 bases from V and 4 bases from J, the junction contained 8 bases not matched to a gene. CDR1 is MNHEY, CDR2 SVGAGI, per germline. The length of the CDR3 is 15 residues.

The V call is TRBV1, the J call TRBJ2-5; the table's TRBD2 call for D was not verified on the DNA. TRBV1 is flagged as a pseudogene. The CDR3 is 16 residues long. The CDR3 loop is CTSSQDTSWRRETQYF. The CDR3 bases are TGCACCAGCAGCCAAGATACTAGCTGGCGCAGGGAGACCCAGTACTTC.

This chain joins TRBV9 and TRBJ2-5; TRBD1 matches 7 bases. Germline V lookup: CDR1 SGDLS, CDR2 YYNGEE. The CDR3 is 16 amino acids. The junction had 10 bases not matched to a gene; V was cut back by 4 bases and J by 1 base. The chain's CDR3 is CASSPTSDRVQETQYF. The DNA for the CDR3 is TGTGCCAGCAGCCCAACCAGCGACAGGGTCCAAGAGACCCAGTACTTC.

The chain couples TRBV6-1 to TRBJ1-2; 8 bases are shared with TRBD1. V shed 4 bases, J shed 8 bases, and the junction held 6 bases outside the gene matches. The length of the CDR3 is 13 residues. Germline CDR1 reads MNHNS; CDR2 reads SASEGT. Here the CDR3 DNA reads TGTGCCAGCAGTGGACAGGGGCTAGGAGGCTACACCTTC. It yields the protein CASSGQGLGGYTF.

The chain links TRBV14 to TRBJ1-1, with a weak D call TRBD1 (5 bases). The CDR3 totals 14 residues. Deletions cut 4 bases from V and 1 base from J, with 10 bases between. CDR1 SGHDN and CDR2 FVKESK come from the germline V gene. For the CDR3, the DNA is TGTGCCAGCAGCCTTGTGCAGGGGAACACTGAAGCTTTCTTT. Encoded protein: CASSLVQGNTEAFF.

This clone was detected a few times. The chain joins TRBV29-1 to TRBJ1-1; no definite D call. There are 12 residues in the CDR3. Germline CDR1 reads SQVTM; CDR2 reads ANQGSEA. The V and J ends lost 5 bases and 1 base respectively, with 8 bases between them. CDR3 protein: CSVSGGNTEAFF. CDR3 in DNA: TGCAGCGTTTCAGGAGGGAACACTGAAGCTTTCTTT. Complete variable domain (other parts from reference TRBV29-1 and TRBJ1-1): SAVISQKPSRDICQRGTSLTIQCQVDSQVTMMFWYRQQPGQSLTLIATANQGSEATYESGFVIDKFPISRPNLTFSTLTVSNMSPEDSSIYLCSVSGGNTEAFFGQGTRLTVV.

The chain is built from TRBV7-2 and TRBJ1-2, with TRBD1 identical over 10 bases. This CDR3 region has 17 residues. Germline lookup yields CDR1 SGHTA and CDR2 FQGNSA. Trimming took 0 bases from V and 8 from J; bases not matched to a gene: 12. CDR3 in amino acids: CASSLAAYGQGGVGYTF. The CDR3 coding sequence is TGTGCCAGCAGCTTAGCTGCATACGGACAGGGGGGAGTCGGCTACACCTTC. Full variable domain (remainder filled in from reference TRBV7-2 and TRBJ1-2): GAGVSQSPSNKVTEKGKDVELRCDPISGHTALYWYRQSLGQGLEFLIYFQGNSAPDKSGLPSDRFSAERTGGSVSTLTIQRTQQEDSAVYLCASSLAAYGQGGVGYTFGSGTRLTVV.

J is TRBJ2-1 and V is TRBV4-1, with a possible D match to TRBD2 (6 bases). The CDR3 runs 14 residues. The germline V gene has CDR1 MGHRA and CDR2 YSYEKL. Between the trimmed V and J ends, which lost 5 bases and 3 bases, there was a span of 11 bases. The CDR3 protein is CASSVLAGYNEQFF. CDR3 bases: TGCGCCAGCAGCGTACTAGCCGGCTACAATGAGCAGTTCTTC.

The gene calls are TRBV5-4 and TRBJ2-7; 7 bases match TRBD1. The V gene end was trimmed by 2 bases and the J gene end by 5 bases; junction bases not matched to a gene: 7. Germline values: CDR1 SGHNT, CDR2 YYREEE (reference sequence). This CDR3 is 14 amino acids long. The CDR3 is CASSFRQGQNEQYF. CDR3 DNA sequence: TGTGCCAGCAGCTTCCGACAGGGACAAAACGAGCAGTACTTC.

CDR3 in DNA: TGTGCCAGCAGCCCTTTGGCATTGAACACTGAAGCTTTCTTT. Translation gives CASSPLALNTEAFF. V is TRBV7-9 and J is TRBJ1-1, with D unclear. CDR1 is SEHNR, CDR2 FQNEAQ, per germline (reference sequence). The V and J ends lost 5 bases and 0 bases respectively, with 10 bases between them. The CDR3 runs to 14 residues.

J is TRBJ2-5 and V is TRBV11-1; TRBD1 agrees at 12 bases. Germline V gives CDR1 SGHAT, CDR2 FQDESV (reference sequence). Germline trimming cut 5 bases from V and 5 bases from J; bases unmatched to any gene: 6. CDR3 length equals 15 residues. As DNA, the CDR3 is TGTGCCAGCAGCGCCCGGGACAGGGGGCTGGAGACCCAGTACTTC. It codes for CASSARDRGLETQYF. Using reference TRBV11-1 and TRBJ2-5 for the parts outside the CDR3, the full variable domain is EAEVAQSPRYKITEKSQAVAFWCDPISGHATLYWYRQILGQGPELLVQFQDESVVDDSQLPKDRFSAERLKGVDSTLKIQPAELGDSAMYLCASSARDRGLETQYFGPGTRLLVL.